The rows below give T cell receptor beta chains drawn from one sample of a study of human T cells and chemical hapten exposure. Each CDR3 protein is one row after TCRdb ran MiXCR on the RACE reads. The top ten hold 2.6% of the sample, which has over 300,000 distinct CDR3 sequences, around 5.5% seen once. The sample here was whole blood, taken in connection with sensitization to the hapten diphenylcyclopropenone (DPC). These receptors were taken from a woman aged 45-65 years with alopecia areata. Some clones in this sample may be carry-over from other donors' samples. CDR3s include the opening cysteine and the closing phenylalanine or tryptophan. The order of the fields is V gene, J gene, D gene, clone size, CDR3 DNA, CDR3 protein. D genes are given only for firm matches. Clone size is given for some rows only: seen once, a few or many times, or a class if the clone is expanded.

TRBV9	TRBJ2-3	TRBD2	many	TGTGCCAGCAAGACTAGCGGGGCCACAGATACGCAGTATTTT	CASKTSGATDTQYF
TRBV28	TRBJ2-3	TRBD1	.	TGTGCCAGCAGCGATTTCCGGGACAGTAGACCAGATACGCAGTATTTT	CASSDFRDSRPDTQYF
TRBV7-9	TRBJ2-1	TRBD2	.	TGTGCCAGCAGCCCGACTAGCGGGCCCAAACAGTTCTTC	CASSPTSGPKQFF
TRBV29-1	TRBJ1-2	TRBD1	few	TGCAGCGTCCCCGGACAGGGGGCGACCTATGGCTACACCTTC	CSVPGQGATYGYTF
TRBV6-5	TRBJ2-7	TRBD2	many	TGTGCCAGCAGTTACGGTACTAGCGCGTCCTACGAGCAGTACTTC	CASSYGTSASYEQYF
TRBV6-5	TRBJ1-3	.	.	TGTGCCAGCAGAAGACAGGCTGGAAACACCATATATTTT	CASRRQAGNTIYF
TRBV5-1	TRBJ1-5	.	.	TGCGCCAGTGCACTGGAGGGGAGCAATCAGCCCCAGCATTTT	CASALEGSNQPQHF
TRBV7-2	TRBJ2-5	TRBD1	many	TGTGCCAGCAGTTTAGGGACAGGGAAAGAGACCCAGTACTTC	CASSLGTGKETQYF
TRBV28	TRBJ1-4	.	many	TGTGCCAGCAGAACCGCGGACGGGAATGAAAAACTGTTTTTT	CASRTADGNEKLFF
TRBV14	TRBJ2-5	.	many	TGTGCCAGCAGCCAGGGAGCTGGCGGCCCCCACTTC	CASSQGAGGPHF
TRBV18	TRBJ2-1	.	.	TGTGCCAGCTCACCAGTTTCCTCGCGGCGGTCTTACAATGAGCAGTTCTTC	CASSPVSSRRSYNEQFF
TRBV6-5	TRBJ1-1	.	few	TGTGCCAGCAGTCCCCAGGGCCCCCAGGGTACTGAAGCTTTCTTT	CASSPQGPQGTEAFF
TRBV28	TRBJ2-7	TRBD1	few	TGTGCCAGCAACAGGGACAGGCCCTACGAGCAGTACTTC	CASNRDRPYEQYF
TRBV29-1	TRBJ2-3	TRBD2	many	TGCAGCGTTTCTAGCGGGAGGACAGATACGCAGTATTTT	CSVSSGRTDTQYF
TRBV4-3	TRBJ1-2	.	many	TGCGCCAGCAGCCCGACGGACAGTTTCATTTATGGCTACACCTTC	CASSPTDSFIYGYTF
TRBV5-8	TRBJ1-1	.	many	TGTGCCACCTCCTACTCGCCGAACACTGAAGCTTTCTTT	CATSYSPNTEAFF
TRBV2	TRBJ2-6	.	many	TGTGCCAGCAGTCCCAGAAGGGGTGGGGCCAACGTCCTGACTTTC	CASSPRRGGANVLTF
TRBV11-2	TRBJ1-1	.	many	TGTGCCAGCAGCCCAGCGAACACTGAAGCTTTCTTT	CASSPANTEAFF
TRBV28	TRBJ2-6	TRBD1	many	TGTGCCAGCGGCTGGACAGGGGCCGGGGCCAACGTCCTGACTTTC	CASGWTGAGANVLTF
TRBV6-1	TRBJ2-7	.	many	TGTGCCAGCAGTCCAAGGGGCAGGAATTTCTACGAGCAGTACTTC	CASSPRGRNFYEQYF
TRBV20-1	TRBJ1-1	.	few	TGCAGTGCTATAGGGACGGAGAACACTGAAGCTTTCTTT	CSAIGTENTEAFF
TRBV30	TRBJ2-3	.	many	TGTGCCTGGAGTGTTGACTTCTCTAGCACAGATACGCAGTATTTT	CAWSVDFSSTDTQYF
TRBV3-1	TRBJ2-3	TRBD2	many	TGTGCCAGCAGCCAAGGAACTAGCGCCTACACAGATACGCAGTATTTT	CASSQGTSAYTDTQYF
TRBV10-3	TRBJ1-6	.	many	TGTGCCATCAGGAGGGACGGGGATAATTCACCCCTCCACTTT	CAIRRDGDNSPLHF
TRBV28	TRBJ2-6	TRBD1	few	TGTGCCATCCATGGGGACAGGGGGCTCTCAGGGGCCAACGTCCTGACTTTC	CAIHGDRGLSGANVLTF
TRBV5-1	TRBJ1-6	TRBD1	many	TGCGCCAGCAGCCGAGGGGACAGAGATTCACCCCTCCACTTT	CASSRGDRDSPLHF